Given below is one TCR beta chain in context. This sample was included in a study of blood T cells in healthy people across ages. Trimming took off 1 base at V and 5 bases at J, with 9 bases between the two ends. There are 15 residues in the CDR3. Primers used in a second PCR of about 7 to 11 cycles were a sample-barcoded 5' primer and a J-beta primer mix. TCRdb reprocessed the 5' RACE reads with MiXCR, giving one entry per CDR3 protein. The table records roughly 1,800,000 distinct CDR3 sequences, around half of them present only once. The clonotype was recovered from a woman aged 40 to 49 in good health. The chain combines TRBV12-3 or TRBV12-4 with TRBJ1-6; D perhaps matches TRBD1 (5 bases). The sample comprised blood. The CDR3 spells CASSLGGRNNSPLHF. In DNA form, the CDR3 reads TGTGCCAGCAGTTTAGGGGGACGGAATAATTCACCCCTCCACTTT.